This T cell receptor (beta chain) was identified during a study of blood T cell repertoires in COVID-19. Study at large: Sites across the United States, Italy and Spain contributed samples from acute and convalescent COVID-19. PBMCs, B-cell-depleted T cells, or T cells were the source of the cDNA or gDNA that made up the material.

Trimming left V 4 bases short and J 0 bases short, with 12 bases between. Germline assignment: CDR1 MDHEN and CDR2 SYDVKM. There are 16 residues in the CDR3. Only a few counts were recorded for this clone. The table came from immunoSEQ multiplex PCR; TCRdb's copy has only in-frame clones and leaves some out. The table lists about 250,000 clones, 86% of them singletons. The sequenced sample was peripheral blood. The chain carries TRBV28 and TRBJ1-4; D call uncertain. This sequence originates from a woman over 75 with COVID-19, enrolled during active disease. This chain's CDR3 is CASSSLGITTNEKLFF. The CDR3, as DNA: TGTGCCAGCAGTTCCCTGGGCATAACAACTAATGAAAAACTGTTTTTT.